The present entry profiles one TCR beta chain with its context. This entry comes from a study of CD8 T cells in Susac syndrome. It was with random hexamers that roughly 0.5 to 1 ug RNA was reverse transcribed. TCRdb passed the immunoSEQ multiplex PCR reads through MiXCR, listing each CDR3 protein once. The sample includes some 100,000 distinct CDR3 sequences, approximately 90% of them seen just once. V shed 3 bases and J 4 bases; nucleotides not matched to a gene: 5. Germline CDR1 is SGDLS and CDR2 is YYNGEE. This CDR3 is 14 amino acids long. This receptor was obtained from a human donor in good health. Sequencing was carried out using CD8+ T cells from PBMCs. The chain is built from TRBV9 and TRBJ2-5; TRBD1 aligns across 8 bases. The DNA for the CDR3 is TGTGCCAGCAGCGGACAGGGGATCGGAGAGACCCAGTACTTC. Translating it yields CASSGQGIGETQYF.